This TCR beta chain derives from a study of memory B cells and T cells in multiple sclerosis (dated by TCRdb to 2017 to 2018). In the study overall: The study compared TCR beta repertoires of autoproliferating peripheral T cells with brain lesion-infiltrating T cells in multiple sclerosis patients. TCR sequencing included two multiple sclerosis patients for whom either brain lesions at autopsy or brain-infiltrating cells from biopsy were available. Summary of the overall study and its limitations: Clone-set sizes varied between compartments, which affected the numbers of shared clonotypes and made normalization necessary.

Deletion took 1 base off V and 3 bases off J, with a span of 4 bases between the germline ends. CDR1 and CDR2 were assigned from the germline V gene as SGHVS and FQNEAQ. The CDR3 numbers 13 residues from cysteine through phenylalanine. Only the CDR3 portion is preserved as DNA: 39 bases, with reading frame beginning at the first base. TCRbeta CDR3 regions were amplified from extracted genomic DNA using the immunoSEQ Platform. The immunoSEQ assay used multiplex PCR together with high-throughput sequencing and a bioinformatics pipeline from the vendor. The study's processing was this. Non-productive sequences and CDR3s under 4 amino acids long were removed, and the clonotype frequencies in each sample were recalculated. In immunoSEQ Analyzer 2.0, shared clonotypes were identified as identical CDR3 amino acid, V gene and J gene sequences. Repertoire overlap was normalized by dividing shared clonotype counts by the product of both clone-set sizes, with the result scaled by 1000 into arbitrary units. This immuneACCESS table, as held by TCRdb, lists in-frame sequences with V and J called but not all clones. Of the missing ones, under half trace to an unresolved V gene in checked studies; the others have no known cause. Clone size and V and J calls were adopted from that table, with D and trimming inferred from the DNA. Present in this sample are 32,000 or so clones, about 82% of which were seen just once. The top ten clonotypes cover 2.7% of the sample.

After stimulus-free culture of CFSE-labeled PBMCs, the autoproliferating (CFSEdim) and non-proliferating (CFSEhi) T cell fractions were sequenced separately. A total of roughly 5x10^7 CFSE-labeled PBMCs were cultured for 7 to 8 days without stimulus, and replicate wells were then pooled. PBMCs were labeled with about 0.5 uM CFSE and cultured in serum-free AIM-V medium without exogenous stimuli. PBMCs were isolated by Ficoll density gradient centrifugation and cryopreserved before use. Using a FACSAria III, live 7-AAD-negative cells were sorted, then washed with PBS and stored frozen at -80 degrees C as dry pellets. Turning to this clone: This clone's antigen is unknown. No base quality information exists; no much larger clone differs at one position.

Material: PBMCs from blood kept in culture. The chain links TRBV7-8 with TRBJ2-1, with the D segment identity uncertain. The clonotype originates from a human donor with multiple sclerosis. The nucleotide sequence is given as TGTGCCAGCAGCTTAGACGGCTACAATGAGCAGTTCTTC. It is translated as CASSLDGYNEQFF. Reference TRBV7-8 and TRBJ2-1 proteins supply the regions before and after the CDR3; the full variable domain is: GAGVSQSPRYKVAKRGQDVALRCDPISGHVSLFWYQQALGQGPEFLTYFQNEAQLDKSGLPSDRFFAERPEGSVSTLKIQRTQQEDSAVYLCASSLDGYNEQFFGPGTRLTVL.